The rows below give T cell receptor beta chains drawn from one sample of a study of blood T cell repertoires in COVID-19. Measured with immunoSEQ multiplex PCR; TCRdb has only the in-frame clones, and not every one. The sample carries about 250,000 clones, 65% to 85% recorded once. The sequenced material came from peripheral blood. Receptors originate from a man aged 40-49 years with acute or convalescent COVID-19. Each CDR3 is given with its conserved first and last residue. A D gene is named only where the DNA matches it firmly. Only some rows state a clone size, as once, few, many or a class for expanded clones.

>TRBV7-8|-|-|TRBJ1-1
CASSPRTAGTEAFF
TGTGCCAGCAGCCCCCGGACTGCGGGCACTGAAGCTTTCTTT
>TRBV6-5|-|-|TRBJ1-4
CASSYRGGGEKLFF
TGTGCCAGCAGTTACAGGGGGGGCGGTGAAAAACTGTTTTTT
>TRBV6-4|-|-|TRBJ2-7
CASSETFGNEQYF
TGTGCCAGCAGTGAAACTTTCGGGAACGAGCAGTACTTC
>TRBV7-9|-|-|TRBJ1-1
CASKIPGEGTEAFF
TGTGCCAGTAAGATTCCCGGGGAGGGCACTGAAGCTTTCTTT
>TRBV7-9|TRBD1|-|TRBJ1-4
CASSPGQGDEKLFF
TGTGCCAGCAGCCCCGGACAGGGGGATGAAAAACTGTTTTTT
>TRBV12-3/TRBV12-4|-|-|TRBJ1-2
CASSLEPGGYTF
TGTGCCAGCAGTTTAGAGCCCGGTGGCTACACCTTC
>TRBV5-4|TRBD1|-|TRBJ1-4
CASSLGGTGGSYEKLFF
TGTGCCAGCAGCTTGGGAGGGACAGGGGGCAGTTATGAAAAACTGTTTTTT
>TRBV7-9|-|-|TRBJ1-2
CASSGGRGVGYTF
TGTGCCAGCAGCGGGGGCAGGGGCGTCGGCTACACCTTC
>TRBV4-2|-|-|TRBJ2-7
CASSQDAGSYEQYF
TGTGCCAGCAGCCAAGATGCAGGTTCCTACGAGCAGTACTTC
>TRBV10-1|-|-|TRBJ1-5
CASSDGRGPGPQHF
TGCGCCAGCAGTGATGGGAGGGGCCCGGGGCCCCAGCATTTT
>TRBV27|-|once|TRBJ1-4
CASSLFPTNEKLFF
TGTGCCAGCAGTCTCTTCCCAACTAATGAAAAACTGTTTTTT
>TRBV5-8|TRBD1|few|TRBJ1-5
CASSRAGTGNQPQHF
TGTGCCAGCAGCCGCGCTGGGACAGGGAATCAGCCCCAGCATTTT
>TRBV9|-|-|TRBJ1-2
CASSVDQGGYTF
TGTGCCAGCAGCGTGGATCAGGGAGGCTACACCTTC
>TRBV7-9|-|-|TRBJ1-2
CASSLERSNYGYTF
TGTGCCAGCAGCTTAGAGCGGTCTAACTATGGCTACACCTTC
>TRBV4-3|TRBD2|-|TRBJ2-1
CASSRAGGYNEQFF
TGCGCCAGCAGCCGGGCGGGAGGGTACAATGAGCAGTTCTTC
>TRBV5-4|-|-|TRBJ2-3
CASSPQGLGTDTQYF
TGTGCCAGCAGCCCCCAGGGCCTGGGCACAGATACGCAGTATTTT
>TRBV20-1|TRBD1|few|TRBJ1-2
CSASGTGAIANYGYTF
TGCAGTGCTAGTGGGACAGGGGCGATAGCTAACTATGGCTACACCTTC
>TRBV27|-|once|TRBJ2-7
CASSLLEGEQYF
TGTGCCAGCAGTTTGTTAGAGGGCGAGCAGTACTTC
>TRBV14|TRBD2|-|TRBJ2-3
CASSQVAGGTTDTQYF
TGTGCCAGCAGCCAAGTAGCGGGAGGCACCACAGATACGCAGTATTTT
>TRBV6-6|-|-|TRBJ1-1
CASSYPPMNTEAFF
TGTGCCAGCAGTTACCCACCTATGAACACTGAAGCTTTCTTT
>TRBV5-6|TRBD2|many|TRBJ2-3
CASSFGAGISTDTQYF
TGTGCCAGCAGCTTCGGAGCGGGGATAAGCACAGATACGCAGTATTTT
>TRBV27|-|-|TRBJ1-5
CASSPRTVNQPQHF
TGTGCCAGCAGTCCTCGGACAGTCAATCAGCCCCAGCATTTT
>TRBV30|-|-|TRBJ2-7
CAWSQGQGLDEQYF
TGTGCCTGGAGTCAGGGTCAGGGGCTCGACGAGCAGTACTTC
>TRBV19|-|-|TRBJ1-1
CASSIMGRGTEAFF
TGTGCCAGTAGTATTATGGGGAGAGGGACTGAAGCTTTCTTT
>TRBV19|-|-|TRBJ2-1
CASSMASFGEQFF
TGTGCCAGTAGTATGGCTAGCTTCGGGGAGCAGTTCTTC
>TRBV2|-|few|TRBJ2-5
CASTTLTKETQYF
TGTGCCAGCACGACGTTAACTAAAGAGACCCAGTACTTC
>TRBV19|TRBD1|-|TRBJ2-3
CASSKDRVSTDTQYF
TGTGCCAGTAGCAAGGACAGGGTCAGCACAGATACGCAGTATTTT
>TRBV21-1|-|-|TRBJ1-2
CASSGRQGPLNYGYTF
TGTGCCAGCAGCGGACGTCAGGGGCCCCTTAACTATGGCTACACCTTC
>TRBV6-2/TRBV6-3|-|-|TRBJ2-2
CASSYPASLGGELFF
TGTGCCAGCAGTTACCCGGCTAGCCTCGGCGGGGAGCTGTTTTTT
>TRBV5-1|TRBD1|-|TRBJ2-5
CASSVRQGQETQYF
TGCGCCAGCAGCGTTCGACAGGGGCAAGAGACCCAGTACTTC
>TRBV3-1/TRBV3-2|TRBD2|-|TRBJ2-1
CASSSGLAGLGEQFF
TGTGCCAGCAGCTCCGGACTAGCGGGACTAGGTGAGCAGTTCTTC
>TRBV11-2|TRBD1|-|TRBJ1-4
CASSLARWQGEVDEKLFF
TGTGCCAGCAGCTTAGCACGGTGGCAGGGGGAGGTAGATGAAAAACTGTTTTTT
>TRBV2|TRBD1|-|TRBJ1-4
CASSGTGLNEKLFF
TGTGCCAGCAGCGGGACAGGGCTTAATGAAAAACTGTTTTTT
>TRBV19|TRBD1|few|TRBJ1-1
CASSASGQLNTEAFF
TGTGCCAGTAGTGCCTCGGGACAGTTGAACACTGAAGCTTTCTTT
>TRBV6-5|-|-|TRBJ1-1
CASTIPNTEAFF
TGTGCCAGCACTATTCCGAACACTGAAGCTTTCTTT
>TRBV28|-|-|TRBJ2-3
CASSSQSHTDTQYF
TGTGCCAGCAGTTCACAGAGCCACACAGATACGCAGTATTTT
>TRBV19|-|-|TRBJ1-4
CASSLDRGEKLFF
TGTGCCAGTAGTTTAGACCGGGGGGAAAAACTGTTTTTT
>TRBV6-1|TRBD2|-|TRBJ2-2
CASSEFSGRGAGELFF
TGTGCCAGCAGTGAATTTAGCGGGAGGGGGGCCGGGGAGCTGTTTTTT
>TRBV6-5|TRBD1|-|TRBJ2-5
CASSYARTGSDETQYF
TGTGCCAGCAGTTACGCTAGGACAGGGAGCGACGAGACCCAGTACTTC
>TRBV10-3|TRBD1|-|TRBJ1-2
CAIRMTGGDYGYTF
TGTGCCATCAGGATGACAGGGGGCGACTATGGCTACACCTTC
>TRBV12-5|-|-|TRBJ2-5
CASGPGQPETQYF
TGTGCTAGTGGCCCAGGACAGCCCGAGACCCAGTACTTC
>TRBV5-6|-|-|TRBJ1-1
CASSLSAGITEAFF
TGTGCCAGCAGCTTGAGTGCAGGTATCACTGAAGCTTTCTTT
>TRBV6-5|-|-|TRBJ1-1
CASTRGAEAFF
TGTGCCAGCACTAGAGGCGCTGAAGCTTTCTTT
>TRBV4-1|-|many|TRBJ2-7
CASSQALTGSSYEQYF
TGCGCCAGCAGCCAAGCTCTGACGGGGAGCTCCTACGAGCAGTACTTC
>TRBV2|TRBD2|-|TRBJ2-1
CASRTGLAGGPGDNEQFF
TGTGCCAGCAGAACGGGACTAGCGGGAGGGCCGGGGGACAATGAGCAGTTCTTC
>TRBV6-5|TRBD1|-|TRBJ1-5
CASSRGGYQPQHF
TGTGCCAGCAGCCGAGGGGGCTATCAGCCCCAGCATTTT